What follows are 27 T cell receptor beta chains derived from one specimen sequenced in a study of chemoradiotherapy in HPV16-positive cancers. Repertoires were generated with immunoSEQ multiplex PCR, while TCRdb's copy carries only in-frame clones and drops some. The sample holds about 15,000 clones, around 72% seen once. Collection took place from a patient who underwent chemoradiotherapy. These receptors were collected from a human donor with HPV-associated anogenital cancer.

The J gene is TRBJ2-4, the V gene TRBV7-6; no clear D gene. The CDR3 length is 13 residues. Trimming took off 5 bases at V and 9 bases at J, with 14 bases between the two ends. The germline V gene has CDR1 SGHVS and CDR2 FNYEAQ. CDR3 nucleotide sequence: TGTGCCAGCAGCCTGAGAGACGTCGCCATTCAGTACTTC. This encodes CASSLRDVAIQYF.

The rearrangement links TRBV28 to TRBJ1-1, with D perhaps matching TRBD1 (5 bases). From germline, CDR1 is MDHEN and CDR2 SYDVKM. Trimming took off 4 bases at V and 4 bases at J, with 16 bases between the two ends. This CDR3 comprises 15 residues. The CDR3 region has the DNA TGTGCCAGCAGTTCGGGGGTTTGGTCGTCCACTGAAGCTTTCTTT. Its protein product is CASSSGVWSSTEAFF.

As DNA, the CDR3 is TGTGCCAGCAGTGGGCGGGGGAGCTCCTACGAGCAGTACTTC. Protein sequence: CASSGRGSSYEQYF. This rearrangement joins TRBV6-1 to TRBJ2-7; 7 nucleotides line up with TRBD2. Germline CDR1 reads MNHNS; CDR2 reads SASEGT. V dropped 4 bases and J dropped 0; count of bases not matched to a gene: 3. The CDR3 consists of 14 residues.

V gene TRBV4-3 combines with J gene TRBJ2-3; the D gene is possibly TRBD1 (6 bases). CDR3 length: 14 residues. Trimming removed 5 bases at V and 5 bases at J, with 14 bases between. The V gene's germline CDR1 is LGHNA and CDR2 YSLEER. The CDR3 DNA reads as TGCGCCAGCAGCGGCAGGGGTGAGGGAGATACGCAGTATTTT. This gives the protein CASSGRGEGDTQYF.

V gene TRBV2 combines with J gene TRBJ1-6; TRBD1 is a possible D gene (6 bases). Trimming cost V 5 bases and J 8 bases, with 13 bases left between them. Germline CDR1 and CDR2: SNHLY and FYNNEI. The CDR3 extends over 14 amino acids. The CDR3, as DNA: TGTGCCAGCAGTATTACGGGGGCGGATTCACCCCTCCACTTT. Translated, it gives CASSITGADSPLHF.

The chain is built from TRBV10-3 and TRBJ1-2; D remains ambiguous. The germline V gene has CDR1 ENHRY and CDR2 SYGVKD. Trimming removed 2 bases from V and 5 bases from J, with 6 bases in between. This CDR3 has 12 residues. The CDR3 DNA follows: TGTGCCATCAGTGAGCTAGCATATGGCTACACCTTC. Encoded protein: CAISELAYGYTF.

CDR3: CASSSWLRTGSKGELFF. The CDR3 DNA follows: TGTGCCAGTAGCTCTTGGCTCAGGACAGGGTCAAAGGGGGAGCTGTTTTTT. The chain couples TRBV19 to TRBJ2-2, with TRBD1 matching over 8 bases. Per the germline V gene, CDR1 is LNHDA and CDR2 is SQIVND (reference sequence). CDR3 length: 17 residues. Unmatched junction bases numbered 17, after V lost 6 bases and J lost 8 bases.

The genes are TRBV19 and TRBJ1-5; 11 bases align to TRBD1. J was trimmed by 6 bases and V by 3 bases; bases with no gene match: 16. CDR3 length: 19 amino acids. CDR1 and CDR2 from the germline V gene are LNHDA and SQIVND (reference sequence). CDR3: CASSIRSLGQGAKGQPQHF. The DNA for the CDR3 is TGTGCCAGTAGTATTAGAAGTCTAGGACAGGGGGCGAAGGGTCAGCCCCAGCATTTT. Supplemented by reference TRBV19 and TRBJ1-5, the full variable domain reads DGGITQSPKYLFRKEGQNVTLSCEQNLNHDAMYWYRQDPGQGLRLIYYSQIVNDFQKGDIAEGYSVSREKKESFPLTVTSAQKNPTAFYLCASSIRSLGQGAKGQPQHFGDGTRLSIL.

This chain links TRBV20-1 with TRBJ1-2; no clear D gene. The CDR3 sequence is 11 residues long. Germline V gene data show CDR1 as DFQATT and CDR2 as SNEGSKA (reference sequence). Trimming took 7 bases from V and 2 from J, leaving 8 bases between them. CDR3: CSVRINYGYTF. The CDR3 bases are TGCAGTGTTCGCATAAACTATGGCTACACCTTC.

The chain has TRBV27 and TRBJ2-7; TRBD2 is a possible D gene (6 bases). With 2 bases removed from V and 4 bases from J, the gap between germline ends came to 12 bases. Germline lookup yields CDR1 MNHEY and CDR2 SMNVEV (reference sequence). This CDR3 is built from 14 residues. The CDR3 sequence: CASSLGGIGYEQYF. The CDR3 DNA reads TGTGCCAGCAGTTTAGGAGGGATCGGATACGAGCAGTACTTC.

V gene TRBV11-2 combines with J gene TRBJ1-4; TRBD1 aligns across 8 bases. This CDR3 region has 13 residues. V was clipped by 3 bases and J by 11 bases; unmatched bases: 5. CDR1 SGHAT and CDR2 FQNNGV come from the germline V gene. The CDR3 region has the DNA TGTGCCAGCAGCTTGGGGACAGGAGAGAAACTGTTTTTT. It codes for CASSLGTGEKLFF.

This clone appeared once. The chain is built from TRBV5-6 and TRBJ2-7; TRBD1 matches 9 bases. CDR1 SGHDT and CDR2 YYEEEE come from the germline V gene. V was pared by 7 bases and J by 5 bases, with 7 bases of the junction left unmatched. CDR3 length: 13 amino acids. The CDR3 loop reads CASLGQGNHEQYF. In DNA form, the CDR3 reads TGTGCCAGCCTTGGACAGGGGAACCACGAGCAGTACTTC.

V is TRBV5-4 and J is TRBJ1-1; D gene uncertain. From germline, CDR1 is SGHNT and CDR2 YYREEE (reference sequence). CDR3 length: 12 amino acids. Trimming took 0 bases from V and 7 from J, leaving 7 bases between them. CDR3: CASSLGDIEAFF. CDR3 nucleotide sequence: TGTGCCAGCAGCTTGGGGGATATTGAAGCTTTCTTT.

This clone showed up just a few times. The gene calls are TRBV28 and TRBJ2-2, with unresolved D. The CDR3 runs to 12 residues. Germline CDR1 reads MDHEN; CDR2 reads SYDVKM. Trimming shortened V by 6 bases and J by 3 bases, and 5 bases separated the two germline ends. CDR3 in DNA: TGTGCCAGCAGCACATACACCGGGGAGCTGTTTTTT. The encoded protein is CASSTYTGELFF.

The gene calls are TRBV2 and TRBJ2-5; D ambiguous. The J call may be mistaken, given a closer DNA end match to TRBJ2-7. The CDR3 runs 13 residues. CDR1 and CDR2 (germline): SNHLY, FYNNEI. The CDR3 sequence: CASSEADRYEQYF. The CDR3 DNA reads as TGTGCCAGCAGTGAGGCGGATCGCTACGAGCAGTACTTC.

The chain links TRBV28 to TRBJ2-7; 8 bases align to TRBD1. This CDR3 contains 15 residues. CDR1 is MDHEN, CDR2 SYDVKM, per germline. J was trimmed by 1 base and V by 5 bases; bases with no gene match: 7. The CDR3: CASSPDRGNSYEQYF. The CDR3 coding sequence is TGTGCCAGCAGTCCTGACAGGGGAAATTCCTACGAGCAGTACTTC.

The chain links TRBV28 to TRBJ1-1, with D possibly TRBD1 on 6 matching bases. From germline, CDR1 is MDHEN and CDR2 SYDVKM. The CDR3 runs 14 residues. Trimming removed 4 bases from V and 0 bases from J, with 9 bases in between. The CDR3 DNA reads as TGTGCCAGCAGTTCTACAGGGTTGAACACTGAAGCTTTCTTT. This gives the protein CASSSTGLNTEAFF. The variable domain in full, with the rest retrieved from reference TRBV28 and TRBJ1-1, is DVKVTQSSRYLVKRTGEKVFLECVQDMDHENMFWYRQDPGLGLRLIYFSYDVKMKEKGDIPEGYSVSREKKERFSLILESASTNQTSMYLCASSSTGLNTEAFFGQGTRLTVV.

The rearrangement uses TRBV11-3 and TRBJ2-5, with TRBD2 identical over 7 bases. This CDR3 has 14 residues. Trimming at V came to 5 bases and at J to 1 base, leaving 4 bases not matched to a gene. The germline V gene has CDR1 SGHNT and CDR2 YENEEA. This chain's CDR3 is CASSHRGVQETQYF. The CDR3, as DNA: TGTGCCAGCAGCCATCGGGGGGTCCAAGAGACCCAGTACTTC.

The genes are TRBV28 and TRBJ2-7; 9 positions match TRBD2. The ends lost 6 bases at V and 7 bases at J; junction bases unmatched: 13. CDR3 length equals 15 residues. The germline gives CDR1 MDHEN, CDR2 SYDVKM. The CDR3 DNA is TGTGCCAGCAGACTTACCTGGCGGGAGGGGGTGGAGCAGTACTTC. Translating it yields CASRLTWREGVEQYF.

The V gene is TRBV5-5, the J gene TRBJ1-1, with 9 nucleotides matching TRBD1. Germline V gene data show CDR1 as SGHKS and CDR2 as YYEKEE (reference sequence). J gave up 5 bases and V 0 bases, and 5 bases lay outside the gene matches. The CDR3 runs to 15 residues. This CDR3 reads CASSLVWGQGTEAFF. The DNA for the CDR3 is TGTGCCAGCAGCTTGGTGTGGGGACAGGGAACTGAAGCTTTCTTT.

Here the CDR3 DNA reads TGCGCCAGCAGCCACATTCTCGGGGGGGGCCGCACCGGGGAGCTGTTTTTT. Protein sequence: CASSHILGGGRTGELFF. The chain is built from TRBV4-1 and TRBJ2-2, with 8 positions matching TRBD2. J lost 4 bases, V lost 3 bases, and 10 bases had no gene match. Germline CDR1 reads MGHRA; CDR2 reads YSYEKL. The CDR3 runs 17 residues.

In nucleotides, the CDR3 is TGTGCCAGCAGCTTAGCTTGGGCAGGGGATGGCACAGATACGCAGTATTTT. Its translation is CASSLAWAGDGTDTQYF. The chain has TRBV7-2 and TRBJ2-3; the D gene is possibly TRBD1 (6 bases). The germline CDR1 and CDR2 sequences are SGHTA and FQGNSA. V dropped 0 bases and J dropped 1 base, with 14 bases sitting between them. The CDR3 is 17 residues long.

The genes are TRBV28 and TRBJ2-7, with unresolved D. This CDR3 is built from 12 residues. V was shortened by 2 bases and J by 3 bases, with 5 bases between the two germline ends. Germline CDR1 and CDR2: MDHEN and SYDVKM. CDR3 amino acids: CASSLQVYEQYF. The CDR3 DNA reads as TGTGCCAGCAGTTTACAGGTCTACGAGCAGTACTTC.

The V and J genes are TRBV7-2 and TRBJ1-5, with no clear D. Germline V gene sequence: CDR1 SGHTA, CDR2 FQGNSA. V dropped 5 bases and J dropped 0 bases, with 11 bases sitting between them. The CDR3 consists of 15 residues. The CDR3 region is CASSPDGISNQPQHF. DNA of the CDR3: TGTGCCAGCAGCCCGGACGGGATTAGCAATCAGCCCCAGCATTTT.

The rearrangement links TRBV6-5 to TRBJ2-7; the D call may be TRBD1 or TRBD2 (5 bases each). The germline CDR1 and CDR2 sequences are MNHEY and SVGAGI. This CDR3 spans 14 amino acids. V lost 5 bases and J 4 bases, leaving 15 bases between the germline ends. CDR3 nucleotide sequence: TGTGCCAGCAGTGGGGCCTCGACTAAGTACGAGCAGTACTTC. Translation gives CASSGASTKYEQYF.

This chain uses TRBV7-9 with TRBJ2-5; 10 bases agree with TRBD1. This CDR3 region has 14 residues. Germline CDR1 and CDR2: SEHNR and FQNEAQ (reference sequence). The V gene end was trimmed by 5 bases and the J gene end by 4 bases; junction bases not matched to a gene: 4. The chain's CDR3 is CASSPRTGGETQYF. The CDR3 DNA reads as TGTGCCAGCAGCCCGCGGACAGGGGGAGAGACCCAGTACTTC.

V gene TRBV7-2 combines with J gene TRBJ2-1; D is unresolved. Trimming stripped 3 bases from V and 9 bases from J, with 12 bases between. The CDR3 length is 13 residues. The germline CDR1 and CDR2 sequences are SGHTA and FQGNSA. This CDR3 reads CASSLNLVREQFF. As DNA, the CDR3 is TGTGCCAGCAGCTTGAATTTGGTGCGTGAGCAGTTCTTC.